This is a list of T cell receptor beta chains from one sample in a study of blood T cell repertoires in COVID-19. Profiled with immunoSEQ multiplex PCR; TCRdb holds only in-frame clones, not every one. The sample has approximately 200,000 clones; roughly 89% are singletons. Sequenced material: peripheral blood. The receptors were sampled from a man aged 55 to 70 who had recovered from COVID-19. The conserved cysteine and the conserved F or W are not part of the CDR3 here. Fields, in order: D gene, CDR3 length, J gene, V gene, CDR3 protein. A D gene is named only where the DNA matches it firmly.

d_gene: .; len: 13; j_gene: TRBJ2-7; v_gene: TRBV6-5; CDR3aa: ASTRGPLLPGEQY
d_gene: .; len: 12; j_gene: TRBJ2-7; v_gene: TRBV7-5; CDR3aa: VRSPPREGYEQY
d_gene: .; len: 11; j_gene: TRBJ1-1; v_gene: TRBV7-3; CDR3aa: ASSLSLNTEAF
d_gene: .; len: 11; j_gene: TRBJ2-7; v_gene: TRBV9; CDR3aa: ASSDGSDYEQY
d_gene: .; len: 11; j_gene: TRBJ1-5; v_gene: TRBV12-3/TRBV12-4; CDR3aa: ASSPGPNQPQH
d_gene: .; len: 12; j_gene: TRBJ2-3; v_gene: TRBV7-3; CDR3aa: ASVGGANPDTQY
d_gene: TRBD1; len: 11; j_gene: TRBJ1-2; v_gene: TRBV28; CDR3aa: ASSEGAHYGYT
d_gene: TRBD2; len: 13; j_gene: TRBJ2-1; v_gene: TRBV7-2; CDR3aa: ASSLARGSTNEQF
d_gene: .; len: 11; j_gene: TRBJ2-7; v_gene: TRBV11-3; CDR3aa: ASSPRFSYEQY
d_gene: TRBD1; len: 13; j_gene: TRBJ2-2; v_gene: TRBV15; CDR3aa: ATSSRTGETGELF
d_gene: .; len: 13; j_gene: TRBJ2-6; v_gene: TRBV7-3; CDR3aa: ASSLRQSGANVLT
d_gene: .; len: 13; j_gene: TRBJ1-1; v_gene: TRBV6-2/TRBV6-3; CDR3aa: ASSPQVGGNTEAF
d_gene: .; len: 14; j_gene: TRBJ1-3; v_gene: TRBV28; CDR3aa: ASSLLLGSSGNTIY
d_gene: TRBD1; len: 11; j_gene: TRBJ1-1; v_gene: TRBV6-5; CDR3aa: ASRRQGAAEAF
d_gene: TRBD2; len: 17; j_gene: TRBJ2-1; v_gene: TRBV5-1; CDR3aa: ASSRQASGPLSSYNEQF
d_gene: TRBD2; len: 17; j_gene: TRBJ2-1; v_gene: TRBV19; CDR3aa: ASSIPPRSGSGGSNEQF
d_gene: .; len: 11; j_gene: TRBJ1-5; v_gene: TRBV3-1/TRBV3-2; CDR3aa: ASSQDIHQPQH
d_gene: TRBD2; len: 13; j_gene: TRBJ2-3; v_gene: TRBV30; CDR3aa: AWGGLAGGGDTQY
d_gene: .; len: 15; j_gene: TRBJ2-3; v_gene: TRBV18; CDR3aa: ASSPSGPGGGTDTQY
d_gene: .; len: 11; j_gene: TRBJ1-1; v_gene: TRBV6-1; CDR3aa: ASNPGVRTEAF
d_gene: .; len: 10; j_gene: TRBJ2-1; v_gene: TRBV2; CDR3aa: ASSEQDNEQF
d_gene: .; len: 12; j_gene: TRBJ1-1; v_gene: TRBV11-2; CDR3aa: ASSLGQVGSEAF
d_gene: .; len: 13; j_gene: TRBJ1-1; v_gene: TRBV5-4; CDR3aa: ASSLGPSPNTEAF
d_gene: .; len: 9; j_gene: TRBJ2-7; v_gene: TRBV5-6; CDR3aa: ASSSSYEQY
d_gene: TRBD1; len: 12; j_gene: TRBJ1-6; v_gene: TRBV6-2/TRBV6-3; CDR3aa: ASGLGQYNSPLH
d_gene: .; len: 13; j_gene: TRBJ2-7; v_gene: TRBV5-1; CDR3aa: ASSLQGSGSYEQY
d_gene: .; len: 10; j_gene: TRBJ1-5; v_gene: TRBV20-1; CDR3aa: SASSPGKPQH
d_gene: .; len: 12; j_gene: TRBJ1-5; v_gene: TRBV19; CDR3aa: ASEPTGINQPQH
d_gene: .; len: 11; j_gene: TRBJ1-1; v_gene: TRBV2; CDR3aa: ASSDESGTEAF
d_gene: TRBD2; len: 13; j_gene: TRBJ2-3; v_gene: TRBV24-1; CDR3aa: ATSAEGLATDTQY
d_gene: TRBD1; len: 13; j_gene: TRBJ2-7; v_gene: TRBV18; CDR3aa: ASSPPTGQFSEQY
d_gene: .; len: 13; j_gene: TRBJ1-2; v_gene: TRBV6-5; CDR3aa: ASSLDRPEGYGYT
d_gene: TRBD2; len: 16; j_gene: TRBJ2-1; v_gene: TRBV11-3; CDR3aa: ASSLAAPTSGGIDEQF
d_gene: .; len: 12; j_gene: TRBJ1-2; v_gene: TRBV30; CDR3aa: AWSRAGRYYGYT
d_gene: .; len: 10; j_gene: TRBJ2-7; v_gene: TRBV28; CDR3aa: ASSLSIYEQY
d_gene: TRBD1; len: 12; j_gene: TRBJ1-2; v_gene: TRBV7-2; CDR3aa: ASSQETGAAGYT
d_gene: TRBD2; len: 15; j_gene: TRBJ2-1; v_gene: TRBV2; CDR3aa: ASSVEGLAGSYNEQF
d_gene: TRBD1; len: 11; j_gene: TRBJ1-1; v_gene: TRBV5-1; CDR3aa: ASSLQGATEAF
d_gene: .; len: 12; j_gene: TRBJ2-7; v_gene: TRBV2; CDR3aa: ASSLDDRLSEQY
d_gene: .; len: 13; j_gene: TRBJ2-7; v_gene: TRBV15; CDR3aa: ATSYRGPGDYEQY
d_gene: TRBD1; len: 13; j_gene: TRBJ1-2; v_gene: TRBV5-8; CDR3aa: ASSSPGGVYYGYT
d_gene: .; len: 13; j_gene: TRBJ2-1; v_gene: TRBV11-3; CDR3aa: ASSPTRGGTNEQF
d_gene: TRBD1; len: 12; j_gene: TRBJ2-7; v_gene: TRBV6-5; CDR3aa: ASSPQQGAREQY
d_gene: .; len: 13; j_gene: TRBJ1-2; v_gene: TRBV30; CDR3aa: AGTKSRGENYGYT
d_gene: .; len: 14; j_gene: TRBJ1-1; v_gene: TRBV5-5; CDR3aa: ASSLDRFHQNTEAF
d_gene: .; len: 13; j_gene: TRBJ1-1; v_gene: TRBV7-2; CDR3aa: ASSTRPRANTEAF
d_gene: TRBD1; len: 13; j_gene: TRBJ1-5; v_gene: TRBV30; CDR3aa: AWNLQGASNQPQH
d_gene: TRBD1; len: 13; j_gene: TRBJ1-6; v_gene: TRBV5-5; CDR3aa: ASSLETGWTSPLH
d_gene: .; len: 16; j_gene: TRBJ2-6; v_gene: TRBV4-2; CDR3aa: ASSQGLGGGSGANVLT
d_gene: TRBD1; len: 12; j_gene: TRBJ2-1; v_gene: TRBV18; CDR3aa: ASSVDRGRDEQF
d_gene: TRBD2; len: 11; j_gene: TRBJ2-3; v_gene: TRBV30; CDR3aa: AWGGRGTDTQY
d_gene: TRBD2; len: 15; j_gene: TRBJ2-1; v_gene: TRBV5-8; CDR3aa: ASSLTTLAGLYGEQF
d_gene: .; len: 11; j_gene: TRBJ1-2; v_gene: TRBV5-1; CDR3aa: ASSLEGGGGYT
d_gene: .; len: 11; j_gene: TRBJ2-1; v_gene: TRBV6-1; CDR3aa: ASSEAGGNEQF
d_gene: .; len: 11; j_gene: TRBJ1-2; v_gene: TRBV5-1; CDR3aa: ASAGGTDNGYT